This T cell receptor (beta chain) comes out of a study of T cell repertoires and Cas9 in healthy adults. The assay was immunoSEQ multiplex PCR, and TCRdb's table has in-frame clones only and misses some. The data contain tens of thousands of clones, roughly 90% of them singletons. The germline CDR1 and CDR2 sequences are MNHEY and SMNVEV (reference sequence). There are 12 residues in the CDR3. V lost 1 base and J 9 bases, leaving 9 bases between the germline ends. This chain joins TRBV27 and TRBJ1-1; D gene uncertain. Sequencing was performed on CD4+ effector T cells (CD127+, CD25-, CD137-, CD154-) from PBMCs; culture status not recorded. The TCR sequence derives from a human donor in good health. The CDR3 DNA reads as TGTGCCAGCAGTTTATACGGGCGAAAAGCTTTCTTT. This codes for CASSLYGRKAFF.